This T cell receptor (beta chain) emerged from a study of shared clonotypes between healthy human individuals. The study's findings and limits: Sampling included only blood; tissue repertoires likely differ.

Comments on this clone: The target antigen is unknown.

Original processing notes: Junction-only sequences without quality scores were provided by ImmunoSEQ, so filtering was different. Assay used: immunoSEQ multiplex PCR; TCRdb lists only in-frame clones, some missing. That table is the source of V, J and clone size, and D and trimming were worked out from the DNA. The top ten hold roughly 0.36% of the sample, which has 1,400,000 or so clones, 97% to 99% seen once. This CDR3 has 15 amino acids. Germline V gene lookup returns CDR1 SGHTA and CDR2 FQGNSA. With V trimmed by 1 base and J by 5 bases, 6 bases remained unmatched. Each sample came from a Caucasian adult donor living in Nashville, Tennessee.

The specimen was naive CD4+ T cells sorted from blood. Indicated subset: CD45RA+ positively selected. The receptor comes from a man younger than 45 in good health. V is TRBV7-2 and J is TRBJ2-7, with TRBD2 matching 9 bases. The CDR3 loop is CASSLEAGGSDEQYF. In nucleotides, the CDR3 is TGTGCCAGCAGCTTAGAAGCGGGAGGTTCCGACGAGCAGTACTTC.